Listed here are 10 T cell receptor beta chains from one sample, sequenced in a study of blood T cell repertoires in COVID-19. Sequencing was performed with immunoSEQ multiplex PCR; in TCRdb, only in-frame clones are kept and a portion is missing. The table has 250,000 to 350,000 clones, about 92% seen once. Sample: PBMCs or T cells enriched from blood (not recorded which). Receptor source: a man in his 60s who had recovered from COVID-19.

The chain carries TRBV19 and TRBJ2-3; 11 bases agree with TRBD2. This CDR3 has 16 amino acids. The V gene end was trimmed by 6 bases and the J gene end by 4 bases; junction bases not matched to a gene: 9. Looked up from germline, CDR1 is LNHDA and CDR2 is SQIVND (reference sequence). CDR3 DNA: TGTGCCAGTAGCATTACTAGCGGGAGTGTTGCAGATACGCAGTATTTT. Translated: CASSITSGSVADTQYF. The full variable domain, its missing parts supplied by reference TRBV19 and TRBJ2-3, is DGGITQSPKYLFRKEGQNVTLSCEQNLNHDAMYWYRQDPGQGLRLIYYSQIVNDFQKGDIAEGYSVSREKKESFPLTVTSAQKNPTAFYLCASSITSGSVADTQYFGPGTRLTVL.

The CDR3 DNA reads as TGTGCCAGCAGGGCCGGGACAGGGGACTACGAGCAGTACTTC. This encodes CASRAGTGDYEQYF. The V call is TRBV6-6, the J call TRBJ2-7, with 10 positions matching TRBD1. J was trimmed by 3 bases and V by 6 bases; bases with no gene match: 5. The CDR3 runs to 14 residues. From germline, CDR1 is MNHNY and CDR2 SVGAGI (reference sequence).

The chain uses TRBV4-1 and TRBJ1-3; D not resolved. The CDR3 runs 14 residues. The germline V gene encodes CDR1 MGHRA and CDR2 YSYEKL. V dropped 1 base and J dropped 0 bases, with 4 bases sitting between them. The CDR3 region is CASSQVLSGNTIYF. CDR3 sequence (DNA): TGCGCCAGCAGCCAAGTCCTCTCTGGAAACACCATATATTTT.

This chain joins TRBV7-3 and TRBJ2-2; 9 bases are a match to TRBD2. The junction had 6 bases not matched to a gene; V was cut back by 1 base and J by 6 bases. CDR3 size: 16 residues. Germline CDR1 is SGHTA and CDR2 is FQGTGA. In DNA form, the CDR3 reads TGTGCCAGCAGCTTAAGGGGGCTAGCGGGGCCCGGGGAGCTGTTTTTT. It specifies CASSLRGLAGPGELFF.

This sequence joins TRBV5-1 and TRBJ1-5; maybe TRBD1 (5 bases). Germline V CDR1 and CDR2: SGHRS, YFSETQ. V was trimmed by 4 bases and J by 0 bases, leaving 11 bases between them. The length of the CDR3 is 15 residues. The CDR3 sequence is CASSKDNYSNQPQHF. The CDR3 bases are TGCGCCAGCAGCAAGGACAATTATAGCAATCAGCCCCAGCATTTT.

The chain links TRBV5-1 to TRBJ1-2; the D gene is possibly TRBD1 (6 bases). Between the trimmed V and J ends, which lost 0 bases and 6 bases, there was a span of 15 bases. The CDR3 runs to 15 residues. Germline CDR1 and CDR2: SGHRS and YFSETQ. This CDR3 is CASSLGPDRIDGYTF. CDR3 in DNA: TGCGCCAGCAGCTTGGGTCCCGACAGGATTGATGGCTACACCTTC.

The rearrangement joins TRBV12-3 or TRBV12-4 to TRBJ1-2; D ambiguous. Trimming removed 1 base at V and 8 bases at J, with 11 bases between. The CDR3 has 13 amino acids. CDR3 protein: CASSLERTGGYTF. The CDR3 DNA reads TGTGCCAGCAGTTTAGAACGCACGGGGGGCTACACCTTC.

The count of this clone is one. The V and J genes are TRBV19 and TRBJ2-7; 7 bases are shared with TRBD1. The V gene's germline CDR1 is LNHDA and CDR2 SQIVND (reference sequence). This CDR3 contains 14 residues. The J segment lost 3 bases and the V segment lost 4 bases, leaving 6 bases of the junction unmatched. The CDR3: CASSSPGQIYEQYF. CDR3 sequence (DNA): TGTGCCAGTAGTAGTCCGGGACAGATCTACGAGCAGTACTTC.

The genes are TRBV7-3 and TRBJ2-3; TRBD2 is a possible D gene (6 bases). This CDR3 is 15 amino acids long. The V gene's germline CDR1 is SGHTA and CDR2 FQGTGA. V shed 3 bases and J shed 3 bases, with 13 bases lying between them. CDR3: CASSFDGRGTDTQYF. CDR3 DNA sequence: TGTGCCAGCAGCTTCGACGGGAGAGGGACAGATACGCAGTATTTT.

The J gene is TRBJ1-1, the V gene TRBV29-1, with TRBD1 as a possible D gene (5 bases). This CDR3 spans 12 amino acids. CDR1 and CDR2 from the germline V gene are SQVTM and ANQGSEA. V lost 4 bases to trimming and J lost 7 bases, with 13 bases between them. The CDR3 here is CSVGRASGEAFF. For the CDR3, the DNA is TGCAGCGTTGGCAGGGCTTCCGGTGAAGCTTTCTTT.